These 13 T cell receptor beta chains came from one sample sequenced in a study of blood T cell repertoires in COVID-19. Using immunoSEQ multiplex PCR, the repertoire was profiled, and TCRdb retains in-frame clones only, with some absent. The table records hundreds of thousands of clones, about 90% of them present only once. Sequencing input: PBMCs or T cells enriched from blood (not recorded which). The receptors were sampled from a woman between 18 and 29 years old with acute COVID-19.

The chain employs TRBV28 and TRBJ1-2, with TRBD1 matching 7 bases. Germline V gives CDR1 MDHEN, CDR2 SYDVKM. The CDR3 is made up of 15 amino acids. The V and J ends lost 4 bases and 0 bases, in that order; junction bases with no gene match: 5. The CDR3 loop is CASSSRDRANYGYTF. Written as DNA, the CDR3 is TGTGCCAGCAGTTCCCGGGACAGAGCTAACTATGGCTACACCTTC.

The V gene is TRBV19, the J gene TRBJ2-2; 7 nucleotides agree with TRBD1. The CDR3 covers 15 residues. Per the germline V gene, CDR1 is LNHDA and CDR2 is SQIVND (reference sequence). V dropped 7 bases and J dropped 6; count of bases not matched to a gene: 11. The chain's CDR3 is CASTTGTVLAGELFF. The CDR3 DNA follows: TGTGCCAGTACCACAGGGACAGTACTAGCCGGGGAGCTGTTTTTT.

The chain combines TRBV14 with TRBJ1-1, with a possible D match to TRBD1 (5 bases). V was clipped by 3 bases and J by 3 bases, with 8 bases between them. The CDR3 is 13 residues long. Germline assignment: CDR1 SGHDN and CDR2 FVKESK. The CDR3 sequence is CASSHWGDTEAFF. CDR3 nucleotides: TGTGCCAGCAGCCATTGGGGGGACACTGAAGCTTTCTTT. Complete variable domain (other parts from reference TRBV14 and TRBJ1-1): EAGVTQFPSHSVIEKGQTVTLRCDPISGHDNLYWYRRVMGKEIKFLLHFVKESKQDESGMPNNRFLAERTGGTYSTLKVQPAELEDSGVYFCASSHWGDTEAFFGQGTRLTVV.

This clone appeared a single time. The chain couples TRBV7-9 to TRBJ2-1; the D is unclear. CDR1 and CDR2 from the germline V gene are SEHNR and FQNEAQ (reference sequence). The CDR3 runs 11 residues. The V end was cut by 1 base, the J end by 10 bases, with 5 bases between. The CDR3 here is CASSLGEEQFF. DNA of the CDR3: TGTGCCAGCAGCTTAGGTGAGGAGCAGTTCTTC.

J is TRBJ2-5 and V is TRBV7-9; 9 bases match TRBD1. Germline V CDR1 and CDR2: SEHNR, FQNEAQ (reference sequence). J lost 5 bases, V lost 5 bases, and 9 bases had no gene match. The CDR3 is 15 amino acids. The CDR3: CASSLPGQGGETQYF. As DNA, the CDR3 is TGTGCCAGCAGCCTTCCGGGACAGGGCGGCGAGACCCAGTACTTC.

The rearrangement uses TRBV9 and TRBJ2-1, with 9 bases identical to TRBD2. Losses at the gene ends were 0 bases for V and 0 bases for J; bases not matched to a gene: 4. The CDR3 spans 17 residues. Germline CDR1 reads SGDLS; CDR2 reads YYNGEE. The CDR3 DNA follows: TGTGCCAGCAGCGTAGCTGGCGGGGGGGTCTCCTACAATGAGCAGTTCTTC. Translating it yields CASSVAGGGVSYNEQFF.

There are a few counts of this clone. V and J are TRBV25-1 and TRBJ2-2; D is uncertain. Germline-derived CDR1 and CDR2 are MGHDK and SYGVNS. The CDR3 has 12 amino acids. The V and J ends lost 8 bases and 8 bases respectively, with 12 bases between them. CDR3 protein: CASALQRGELFF. Written as DNA, the CDR3 is TGTGCCAGCGCCCTGCAGAGGGGGGAGCTGTTTTTT.

This clone has a single count. This sequence joins TRBV6-4 and TRBJ2-3; maybe TRBD1 (5 bases). CDR3 size: 14 residues. The V and J ends lost 4 bases and 1 base respectively, with 9 bases between them. Germline-derived CDR1 and CDR2 are MRHNA and SNTAGT. This CDR3 is CASSVGAGTDTQYF. The CDR3 coding sequence is TGTGCCAGCAGTGTTGGGGCCGGCACAGATACGCAGTATTTT.

The genes are TRBV19 and TRBJ1-6, with TRBD1 matching over 8 bases. The J segment lost 10 bases and the V segment lost 5 bases, leaving 10 bases of the junction unmatched. CDR3 length equals 15 residues. Germline CDR1 is LNHDA and CDR2 is SQIVND (reference sequence). The CDR3 region is CASSSPTGARSPLHF. In nucleotides, the CDR3 is TGTGCCAGTAGTTCCCCGACAGGGGCCAGATCACCCCTCCACTTT.

The chain uses TRBV19 and TRBJ1-1; D unclear. The CDR3 has 15 residues. The V end was cut by 8 bases, the J end by 3 bases, with 19 bases between. The germline gives CDR1 LNHDA, CDR2 SQIVND (reference sequence). CDR3 bases: TGTGCCAGTTTTTTGGTGGAGGGAAGGTACACTGAAGCTTTCTTT. Protein product: CASFLVEGRYTEAFF.

The rearrangement links TRBV19 to TRBJ2-7, with D maybe TRBD2 (5 bases). The CDR3 has 15 amino acids. Trimming stripped 2 bases from V and 3 bases from J, with 14 bases between. CDR1 and CDR2 from the germline V gene are LNHDA and SQIVND (reference sequence). The CDR3 sequence is CASSISQTMHYEQYF. DNA for the CDR3: TGTGCCAGTAGTATATCCCAGACTATGCACTACGAGCAGTACTTC.

This clone was counted a single time. The chain has TRBV19 and TRBJ1-2; 9 bases map to TRBD1. The CDR3 contains 15 residues. Trimming removed 6 bases from V and 7 bases from J; junction bases left unmatched: 12. In germline, CDR1 is LNHDA, CDR2 SQIVND (reference sequence). The DNA for the CDR3 is TGTGCCAGTAGGAGACCCGGGACAGGGCACGGTGGCTACACCTTC. Translated: CASRRPGTGHGGYTF. Variable domain in full (rest from reference TRBV19 and TRBJ1-2): DGGITQSPKYLFRKEGQNVTLSCEQNLNHDAMYWYRQDPGQGLRLIYYSQIVNDFQKGDIAEGYSVSREKKESFPLTVTSAQKNPTAFYLCASRRPGTGHGGYTFGSGTRLTVV.

The rearrangement joins TRBV7-2 to TRBJ1-3, with 8 bases lining up with TRBD1. Germline trimming cut 1 base from V and 8 bases from J; bases unmatched to any gene: 4. The CDR3 totals 14 residues. CDR1 is SGHTA and CDR2 is FQGNSA in the germline V gene. The CDR3 is CASSLGTGRDTIYF. The CDR3 DNA reads as TGTGCCAGCAGCTTAGGGACAGGGAGGGACACCATATATTTT.